The 24 T cell receptor beta chains below all came from one sample that was sequenced in a study of cytomegalovirus exposure and HLA in healthy donors. With 60 Vbeta and 13 Jbeta primers, the PCR was carried out. The assay was immunoSEQ multiplex PCR, and TCRdb's table has in-frame clones only and misses some. The table lists some 4,000 clones, roughly 80% of them singletons. Material for sequencing was PBMCs. These TCRs come from a woman aged 40 to 49 in good health and CMV-seropositive.

This chain links TRBV30 with TRBJ2-7; TRBD2 matches at 14 bases. V gave up 8 bases and J gave up 7 bases; unmatched junction bases: 10. Germline-derived CDR1 and CDR2 are GTSNPN and SVGIG (reference sequence). CDR3 length: 14 residues. The CDR3 is CARDTGLAGVEQYF. DNA of the CDR3: TGTGCCCGCGACACGGGACTAGCGGGAGTAGAGCAGTACTTC.

This clone was seen more than once but under ten times. The genes are TRBV5-8 and TRBJ2-1; D might be TRBD2 (6 bases). V was shortened by 3 bases and J by 4 bases, with 17 bases between the two germline ends. The germline CDR1 and CDR2 sequences are SGHTS and YDEGEE. CDR3 length: 16 residues. CDR3 sequence (DNA): TGTGCCAGCAGCTGGCCGGCAGGGAGGTGGTACAATGAGCAGTTCTTC. Its translation: CASSWPAGRWYNEQFF.

Only one count was recorded for this clone. This chain connects TRBV29-1 to TRBJ1-4, with a possible D match to TRBD1 (5 bases). CDR1 is SQVTM, CDR2 ANQGSEA, per germline. The CDR3 extends over 15 amino acids. The V and J ends lost 2 bases and 0 bases respectively, with 10 bases between them. This CDR3 is CSVESQGATNEKLFF. CDR3 coding DNA: TGCAGCGTTGAATCCCAGGGTGCAACTAATGAAAAACTGTTTTTT. The full variable domain, its missing parts supplied by reference TRBV29-1 and TRBJ1-4, is SAVISQKPSRDICQRGTSLTIQCQVDSQVTMMFWYRQQPGQSLTLIATANQGSEATYESGFVIDKFPISRPNLTFSTLTVSNMSPEDSSIYLCSVESQGATNEKLFFGSGTQLSVL.

The chain uses TRBV30 and TRBJ1-5, with 8 bases lining up with TRBD1. Germline CDR1 and CDR2: GTSNPN and SVGIG (reference sequence). V was clipped by 5 bases and J by 7 bases; unmatched bases: 10. CDR3 size: 14 residues. CDR3 sequence reads: CAWQLTGGGQPQHF. CDR3 sequence (DNA): TGTGCCTGGCAACTCACAGGGGGAGGACAGCCCCAGCATTTT.

The rearrangement links TRBV6-5 to TRBJ1-2; maybe TRBD1 (6 bases). The CDR3 has 14 residues. Germline CDR1 reads MNHEY; CDR2 reads SVGAGI. Trimming removed 4 bases from V and 4 bases from J, with 13 bases in between. CDR3 in amino acids: CASSSGGGGYGYTF. Written as DNA, the CDR3 is TGTGCCAGCAGTTCTGGGGGGGGCGGCTATGGCTACACCTTC.

The gene calls are TRBV30 and TRBJ1-3; no reliable D call. Germline CDR1 is GTSNPN and CDR2 is SVGIG (reference sequence). Trimming left V 2 bases short and J 4 bases short, with 9 bases between. This CDR3 has 13 residues. This chain's CDR3 is CAWSSSQGNTIYF. CDR3 coding DNA: TGTGCCTGGAGTTCATCCCAGGGAAACACCATATATTTT. The entire variable domain, with the rest obtained from reference TRBV30 and TRBJ1-3, is as follows: SQTIHQWPATLVQPVGSPLSLECTVEGTSNPNLYWYRQAAGRGLQLLFYSVGIGQISSEVPQNLSASRPQDRQFILSSKKLLLSDSGFYLCAWSSSQGNTIYFGEGSWLTVV.

The V call is TRBV2, the J call TRBJ1-2; no reliable D call. CDR1 is SNHLY and CDR2 is FYNNEI in the germline V gene. The CDR3 spans 12 residues. V was clipped by 1 base and J by 4 bases, with 4 bases between them. In DNA form, the CDR3 reads TGTGCCAGCAGTGAAGGAGGCTATGGCTACACCTTC. This codes for CASSEGGYGYTF.

The chain carries TRBV30 and TRBJ1-1; 7 nucleotides match TRBD1. This CDR3 has 14 amino acids. Trimming took 1 base from V and 3 from J; bases not matched to a gene: 5. Germline V CDR1 and CDR2: GTSNPN, SVGIG (reference sequence). The CDR3 coding sequence is TGTGCCTGGAGTGGAGGGGGCAGCGACACTGAAGCTTTCTTT. As protein: CAWSGGGSDTEAFF.

In nucleotides, the CDR3 is TGTGCCACCGCGCGGTTGGGAGGGCCTAACTATGGCTACACCTTC. Protein sequence: CATARLGGPNYGYTF. The genes are TRBV30 and TRBJ1-2; D not resolved. There are 15 residues in the CDR3. The germline gives CDR1 GTSNPN, CDR2 SVGIG (reference sequence). V dropped 8 bases and J dropped 0 bases, with 19 bases sitting between them.

The chain combines TRBV5-1 with TRBJ2-7; no definite D call. This CDR3 comprises 14 residues. Germline CDR1 and CDR2: SGHRS and YFSETQ. The ends were cut back, 0 bases at V and 1 base at J, with 8 bases in the middle. CDR3 region: CASSLASSSYEQYF. The CDR3 DNA follows: TGCGCCAGCAGCTTGGCTAGTTCTTCCTACGAGCAGTACTTC. The full variable domain, rest sourced from reference TRBV5-1 and TRBJ2-7, is KAGVTQTPRYLIKTRGQQVTLSCSPISGHRSVSWYQQTPGQGLQFLFEYFSETQRNKGNFPGRFSGRQFSNSRSEMNVSTLELGDSALYLCASSLASSSYEQYFGPGTRLTVT.

The chain has TRBV30 and TRBJ1-5; 7 positions agree with TRBD1. V shed 3 bases, J shed 2 bases, and the junction held 4 bases outside the gene matches. The CDR3 contains 14 residues. CDR1 and CDR2 from the germline V gene are GTSNPN and SVGIG (reference sequence). The CDR3 region has the DNA TGTGCCTGGAGGGACCAGGGGGGCAATCAGCCCCAGCATTTT. It specifies CAWRDQGGNQPQHF.

The chain carries TRBV9 and TRBJ2-7; the D is unclear. CDR3 length equals 13 residues. CDR1 SGDLS and CDR2 YYNGEE come from the germline V gene. Trimming took 0 bases from V and 3 from J, leaving 7 bases between them. In DNA, the CDR3 is TGTGCCAGCAGCGTAGCGGCAGGCTACGAGCAGTACTTC. It yields the protein CASSVAAGYEQYF.

This clone appeared a few times. The chain combines TRBV28 with TRBJ1-5; a weak D match, TRBD1 (5 bases). The CDR3 is 16 residues long. The V end lost 3 bases, the J end lost 2 bases, and 14 bases lay between the germline ends. The germline V gene encodes CDR1 MDHEN and CDR2 SYDVKM. For the CDR3, the DNA is TGTGCCAGCAGTTTGAATCTCTCGGGGGGCAATCAGCCCCAGCATTTT. Amino acid sequence: CASSLNLSGGNQPQHF. The variable domain in full, completed from reference TRBV28 and TRBJ1-5, reads DVKVTQSSRYLVKRTGEKVFLECVQDMDHENMFWYRQDPGLGLRLIYFSYDVKMKEKGDIPEGYSVSREKKERFSLILESASTNQTSMYLCASSLNLSGGNQPQHFGDGTRLSIL.

The CDR3 here is CASSVTERYNSPLHF. The CDR3, as DNA: TGTGCCAGCAGTGTGACAGAGAGGTATAATTCACCCCTCCACTTT. This chain joins TRBV6-5 and TRBJ1-6, with a possible D match to TRBD1 (5 bases). The CDR3 extends over 15 amino acids. Germline V gene sequence: CDR1 MNHEY, CDR2 SVGAGI. The V end lost 5 bases, the J end lost 4 bases, and 12 bases lay between the germline ends.

V usage is TRBV7-2 and J usage is TRBJ2-2, with a weak D call TRBD2 (6 bases). The germline CDR1 and CDR2 sequences are SGHTA and FQGNSA. The germline V and J ends were trimmed by 7 bases and 4 bases, with 16 bases remaining between them. CDR3 length: 15 amino acids. The DNA for the CDR3 is TGTGCCAGCACCCCTAGCGACCGGAGCACCGGGGAGCTGTTTTTT. Protein product: CASTPSDRSTGELFF.

The rearrangement uses TRBV30 and TRBJ1-5, with 8 bases that match TRBD1. This CDR3 is built from 13 residues. The germline gives CDR1 GTSNPN, CDR2 SVGIG (reference sequence). After removal of 6 bases from V and 3 bases from J, the junction contained 4 bases not matched to a gene. The CDR3 DNA is TGTGCCTGTGGACAGGGATTCAATCAGCCCCAGCATTTT. Translated, it gives CACGQGFNQPQHF.

The chain combines TRBV29-1 with TRBJ1-4, with 7 bases matching TRBD1. The CDR3 is made up of 12 amino acids. Germline-derived CDR1 and CDR2 are SQVTM and ANQGSEA. V lost 4 bases and J lost 7; bases outside the gene matches: 3. CDR3 in amino acids: CSVGQGGEKLFF. Written as DNA, the CDR3 is TGCAGCGTTGGACAGGGCGGTGAAAAACTGTTTTTT.

The chain links TRBV6-5 to TRBJ2-7; possibly TRBD1 for D (5 bases). Germline lookup yields CDR1 MNHEY and CDR2 SVGAGI. The CDR3 consists of 15 residues. With 1 base removed from V and 2 bases from J, the gap between germline ends came to 12 bases. In DNA, the CDR3 is TGTGCCAGCAGTTACTATATGGGGCAGACCTACGAGCAGTACTTC. Residues: CASSYYMGQTYEQYF.

The chain uses TRBV29-1 and TRBJ2-5, with 9 bases fitting TRBD1. V was pared by 8 bases and J by 4 bases, with 14 bases of the junction left unmatched. Germline assignment: CDR1 SQVTM and CDR2 ANQGSEA. The CDR3 contains 15 residues. The CDR3 nucleotides read TGCAGCTCCCGCCCGGGACAGGGAAGCCCAGAGACCCAGTACTTC. Its protein product is CSSRPGQGSPETQYF.

V is TRBV6-6 and J is TRBJ1-5; D might be TRBD1 (5 bases). CDR3 size: 15 residues. Germline loops: CDR1 MNHNY, CDR2 SVGAGI (reference sequence). V was pared by 7 bases and J by 0 bases, with 13 bases between. The CDR3 sequence is CASKKQGDSNQPQHF. Here the CDR3 DNA reads TGTGCCAGCAAAAAACAAGGGGATAGCAATCAGCCCCAGCATTTT.

The V gene is TRBV25-1, the J gene TRBJ2-1; 8 bases are shared with TRBD2. V lost 4 bases to trimming and J lost 6 bases; unmatched junction nucleotides: 8. CDR1 MGHDK and CDR2 SYGVNS come from the germline V gene. The CDR3 has 15 residues. The CDR3 loop is CASSGSGVASNEQFF. The CDR3 DNA sequence: TGTGCCAGCAGTGGTAGCGGGGTTGCGTCCAATGAGCAGTTCTTC.

The chain combines TRBV6-5 with TRBJ1-5; 8 bases align to TRBD1. This CDR3 comprises 14 residues. Looked up from germline, CDR1 is MNHEY and CDR2 is SVGAGI. V lost 6 bases and J lost 7; bases outside the gene matches: 8. The CDR3 sequence: CASSRQGSIQPQHF. The CDR3, as DNA: TGTGCCAGCAGCCGACAGGGGTCGATACAGCCCCAGCATTTT.

This clone was detected once. This chain links TRBV29-1 with TRBJ1-4; unclear D gene. Looked up from germline, CDR1 is SQVTM and CDR2 is ANQGSEA. There are 13 residues in the CDR3. V lost 5 bases, J lost 1 base, and 8 bases lay in between. This CDR3 reads CSVREQTNEKLFF. In nucleotides, the CDR3 is TGCAGCGTTCGTGAACAAACTAATGAAAAACTGTTTTTT.

J is TRBJ2-3 and V is TRBV29-1; 7 nucleotides align to TRBD1. Germline V gene lookup returns CDR1 SQVTM and CDR2 ANQGSEA. Losses at the gene ends were 3 bases for V and 11 bases for J; bases not matched to a gene: 11. The CDR3 has 13 residues. CDR3 sequence (DNA): TGCAGCGTTGATCAGGACAGGAGGAATTGGCAGTATTTT. This sequence encodes CSVDQDRRNWQYF.